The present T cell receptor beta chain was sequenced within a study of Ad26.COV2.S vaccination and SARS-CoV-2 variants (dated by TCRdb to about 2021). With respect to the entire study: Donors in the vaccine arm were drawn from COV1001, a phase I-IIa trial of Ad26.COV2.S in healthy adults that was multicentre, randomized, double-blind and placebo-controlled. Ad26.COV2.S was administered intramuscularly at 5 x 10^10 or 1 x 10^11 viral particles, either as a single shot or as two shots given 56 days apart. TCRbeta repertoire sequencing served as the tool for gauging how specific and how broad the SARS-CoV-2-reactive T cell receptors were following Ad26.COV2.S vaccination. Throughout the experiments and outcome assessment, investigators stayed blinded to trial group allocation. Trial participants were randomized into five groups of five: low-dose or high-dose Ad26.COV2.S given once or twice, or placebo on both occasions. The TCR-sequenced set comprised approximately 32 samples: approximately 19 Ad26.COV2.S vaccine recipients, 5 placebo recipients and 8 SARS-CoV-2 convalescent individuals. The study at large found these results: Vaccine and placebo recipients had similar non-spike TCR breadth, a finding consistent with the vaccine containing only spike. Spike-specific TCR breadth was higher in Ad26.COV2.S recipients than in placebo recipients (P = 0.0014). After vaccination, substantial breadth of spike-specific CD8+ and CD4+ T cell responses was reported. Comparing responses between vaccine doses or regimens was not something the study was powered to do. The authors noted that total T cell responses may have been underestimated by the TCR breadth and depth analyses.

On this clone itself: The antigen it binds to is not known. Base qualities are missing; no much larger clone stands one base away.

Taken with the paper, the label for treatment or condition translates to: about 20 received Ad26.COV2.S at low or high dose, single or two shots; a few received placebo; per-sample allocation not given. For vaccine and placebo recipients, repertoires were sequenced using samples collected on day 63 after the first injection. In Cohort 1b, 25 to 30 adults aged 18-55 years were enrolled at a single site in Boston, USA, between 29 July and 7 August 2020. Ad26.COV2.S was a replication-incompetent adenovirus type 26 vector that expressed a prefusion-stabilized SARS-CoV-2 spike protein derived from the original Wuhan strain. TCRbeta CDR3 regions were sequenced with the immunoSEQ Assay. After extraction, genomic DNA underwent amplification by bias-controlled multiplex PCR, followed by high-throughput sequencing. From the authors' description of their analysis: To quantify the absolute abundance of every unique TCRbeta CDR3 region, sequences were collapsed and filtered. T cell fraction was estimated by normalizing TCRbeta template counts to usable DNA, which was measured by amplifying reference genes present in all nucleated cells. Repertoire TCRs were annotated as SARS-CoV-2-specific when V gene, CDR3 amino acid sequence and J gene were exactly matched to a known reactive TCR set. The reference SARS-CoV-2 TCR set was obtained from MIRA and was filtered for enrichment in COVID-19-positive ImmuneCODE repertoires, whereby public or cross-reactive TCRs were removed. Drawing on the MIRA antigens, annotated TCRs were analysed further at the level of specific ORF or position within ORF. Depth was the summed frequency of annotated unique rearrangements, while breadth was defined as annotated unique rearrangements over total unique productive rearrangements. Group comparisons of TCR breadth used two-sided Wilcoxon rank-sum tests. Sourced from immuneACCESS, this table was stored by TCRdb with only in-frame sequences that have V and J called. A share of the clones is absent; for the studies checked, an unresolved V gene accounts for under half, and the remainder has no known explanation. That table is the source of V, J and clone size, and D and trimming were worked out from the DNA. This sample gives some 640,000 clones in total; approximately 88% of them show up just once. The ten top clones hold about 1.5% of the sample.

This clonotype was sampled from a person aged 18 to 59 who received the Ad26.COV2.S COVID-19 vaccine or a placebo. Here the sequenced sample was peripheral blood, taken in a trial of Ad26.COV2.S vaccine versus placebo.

At the DNA level, the sequence is TGCGCCAGCAGACACCCGGGACAGGGGAATTCACCCCTCCACTTT. Its protein is CASRHPGQGNSPLHF. The V and J segments used are TRBV4-1 and TRBJ1-6; TRBD1 aligns with 10 central bases. The germline V gene supplies CDR1 MGHRA and CDR2 YSYEKL. Its CDR3 holds 15 amino acids, cysteine through phenylalanine. The read is trimmed to its CDR3 DNA, 45 bases read in frame from base 1. Trimming removed 6 bases from V and 7 bases from J; the gene matches leave 6 bases unexplained.